The 18 T cell receptor beta chains below all came from one sample that was sequenced in a study of blood T cell repertoires in COVID-19. This table comes from immunoSEQ multiplex PCR, and its TCRdb copy is limited to in-frame clones, with some not included. The table has some 100,000 clones, about 91% seen once. What was sequenced was peripheral blood. The source of these receptors is a man aged 50-59 years with acute or convalescent COVID-19.

The J gene is TRBJ1-2, the V gene TRBV6-5; D perhaps matches TRBD1 (5 bases). Trimming shortened V by 5 bases and J by 8 bases, and 18 bases separated the two germline ends. The CDR3 length is 14 residues. CDR1 and CDR2 (germline): MNHEY, SVGAGI. CDR3 sequence reads: CASSPRGGSRGYTF. The CDR3 nucleotides read TGTGCCAGCAGTCCCCGCGGGGGATCGAGGGGCTACACCTTC.

This chain uses TRBV2 with TRBJ2-1, with 8 nucleotides matching TRBD1. The CDR3 loop spans 15 amino acids. Germline values: CDR1 SNHLY, CDR2 FYNNEI. With 6 bases clipped from V and 6 bases from J, the junction kept 10 bases outside the gene matches. CDR3 DNA sequence: TGTGCCAGCAGGACAGGGGATCTTGTCCGCAATGAGCAGTTCTTC. Its protein product is CASRTGDLVRNEQFF.

V and J are TRBV7-6 and TRBJ2-5; 8 positions match TRBD2. This CDR3 has 15 amino acids. Germline V gene lookup returns CDR1 SGHVS and CDR2 FNYEAQ. The V gene end was trimmed by 2 bases and the J gene end by 3 bases; junction bases not matched to a gene: 5. CDR3 sequence reads: CASSLRAGGEETQYF. In DNA form, the CDR3 reads TGTGCCAGCAGCTTACGGGCCGGGGGGGAAGAGACCCAGTACTTC.

The chain combines TRBV3-1 (or the pseudogene TRBV3-2) with TRBJ1-5; 7 nucleotides line up with TRBD1. The J segment lost 0 bases and the V segment lost 3 bases, leaving 11 bases of the junction unmatched. The germline CDR1 and CDR2 sequences are LGHDT and YNNKEL (reference sequence). The CDR3 spans 18 residues. CDR3 DNA sequence: TGTGCCAGCAGCCAGGGACCCCCGACAGGGAGTAGCAATCAGCCCCAGCATTTT. This translates into CASSQGPPTGSSNQPQHF.

CDR3 coding DNA: TGTGCCAGCAGTTTAACCGGGACAGGGGCCGAGCAGTACTTC. It specifies CASSLTGTGAEQYF. This chain connects TRBV28 to TRBJ2-7, with 10 nucleotides matching TRBD1. In germline, CDR1 is MDHEN, CDR2 SYDVKM. This CDR3 spans 14 amino acids. V lost 2 bases, J lost 6 bases, and 4 bases stayed unmatched.

The J gene is TRBJ1-5, the V gene TRBV5-5; tentative D call: TRBD1 (5 bases). The ends were cut back, 1 base at V and 4 bases at J, with 15 bases in the middle. This CDR3 has 16 amino acids. CDR1 is SGHKS and CDR2 is YYEKEE in the germline V gene (reference sequence). The CDR3 coding sequence is TGTGCCAGCAGCTTGAATGCGGACAATTGGAATCAGCCCCAGCATTTT. It yields the protein CASSLNADNWNQPQHF.

Concerning this clone itself: Other DNA sequences from this sample encode an identical CDR3 as well. CDR3 DNA sequence: TGTGCCAGCTCACCGCAGGGGGCTGATGGCTACACCTTC. It yields the protein CASSPQGADGYTF. This rearrangement joins TRBV18 to TRBJ1-2; TRBD1 matches 8 bases. The CDR3 is made up of 13 amino acids. V shed 3 bases and J 6 bases; nucleotides not matched to a gene: 3. Germline V lookup: CDR1 KGHSH, CDR2 LQKENI.

The V and J genes are TRBV4-2 and TRBJ2-1; D might be TRBD1 (6 bases). Germline V gene sequence: CDR1 LGHNA, CDR2 YNFKEQ. V was pared by 3 bases and J by 5 bases, with 14 bases between. The CDR3 sequence is 15 residues long. CDR3 amino acids: CASSQPGTLNNEQFF. The CDR3 nucleotides are TGTGCCAGCAGCCAGCCCGGGACACTCAACAATGAGCAGTTCTTC.

The chain recombines TRBV18 with TRBJ2-1, with 16 bases identical to TRBD2. Looked up from germline, CDR1 is KGHSH and CDR2 is LQKENI. Unmatched junction bases numbered 8, after V lost 3 bases and J lost 6 bases. This CDR3 has 18 amino acids. The CDR3 here is CASSPAGLAGGPTNEQFF. The CDR3 DNA sequence: TGTGCCAGCTCACCCGCGGGACTAGCGGGGGGGCCCACCAATGAGCAGTTCTTC.

The chain joins TRBV19 to TRBJ1-1; 7 bases map to TRBD1. There are 15 residues in the CDR3. With 3 bases clipped from V and 3 bases from J, the junction kept 7 bases outside the gene matches. Germline CDR1 is LNHDA and CDR2 is SQIVND (reference sequence). DNA of the CDR3: TGTGCCAGTAGTATCCGGTCAGGGGGGTACACTGAAGCTTTCTTT. Its translation is CASSIRSGGYTEAFF.

The chain employs TRBV11-2 and TRBJ2-7, with a tentative D call TRBD2 (7 bases). Germline CDR1 and CDR2: SGHAT and FQNNGV. The CDR3 covers 15 residues. Trimming shortened V by 5 bases and J by 4 bases, and 18 bases separated the two germline ends. CDR3 amino acids: CASSPGAGARYEQYF. The CDR3 DNA follows: TGTGCCAGCAGCCCTGGGGCGGGGGCTAGGTACGAGCAGTACTTC.

The chain uses TRBV7-7 and TRBJ2-6; possibly TRBD2 for D (6 bases). The CDR3 is 15 amino acids. Looked up from germline, CDR1 is SSHAT and CDR2 is FNYEAQ (reference sequence). Trimming left V 6 bases short and J 3 bases short, with 12 bases between. The CDR3 spells CASSPFGGGANVLTF. The CDR3 DNA is TGTGCCAGCAGTCCGTTCGGGGGTGGGGCCAACGTCCTGACTTTC.

V gene TRBV3-1 (or the pseudogene TRBV3-2) combines with J gene TRBJ2-2, with unresolved D. Per germline, CDR1 LGHDT and CDR2 YNNKEL (reference sequence). CDR3 length: 12 residues. Deletions cut 1 base from V and 5 bases from J, with 2 bases between. In DNA form, the CDR3 reads TGTGCCAGCAGCCAAGCTACCGGGGAGCTGTTTTTT. Its protein is CASSQATGELFF.

The chain is built from TRBV5-6 and TRBJ1-2; TRBD1 matches at 8 bases. This CDR3 contains 15 residues. Germline CDR1 SGHDT, CDR2 YYEEEE. The V and J ends lost 4 bases and 4 bases, in that order; junction bases with no gene match: 9. CDR3 in DNA: TGTGCCAGCAGCATACCGGGACAGGCTGTCTATGGCTACACCTTC. Amino acid sequence: CASSIPGQAVYGYTF.

In DNA form, the CDR3 reads TGTGCCAGCAGAAGACAGACTAATTCACCCCTCCACTTT. Protein product: CASRRQTNSPLHF. J is TRBJ1-6 and V is TRBV6-4, with TRBD1 as a possible D gene (5 bases). CDR3 length: 13 residues. The germline gives CDR1 MRHNA, CDR2 SNTAGT. V was cut by 6 bases and J by 6 bases, with 9 bases left in between.

The rearrangement uses TRBV4-1 and TRBJ1-1; D gene ambiguous. V was clipped by 1 base and J by 4 bases, with 13 bases between them. In germline, CDR1 is MGHRA, CDR2 YSYEKL. CDR3 length: 15 residues. DNA of the CDR3: TGCGCCAGCAGCCAAGCCGTCGGTACGGGCACTGAAGCTTTCTTT. It specifies CASSQAVGTGTEAFF.

The rearrangement joins TRBV11-1 to TRBJ1-1, with D hard to call. CDR1 and CDR2 from the germline V gene are SGHAT and FQDESV (reference sequence). This CDR3 comprises 14 residues. With 0 bases removed from V and 1 base from J, the gap between germline ends came to 6 bases. The CDR3 loop reads CASSLAGPNTEAFF. In DNA form, the CDR3 reads TGTGCCAGCAGCTTAGCTGGCCCGAACACTGAAGCTTTCTTT.

The CDR3 loop reads CASSLSGLEQYF. DNA of the CDR3: TGTGCCAGCAGCTTGAGCGGCCTTGAGCAGTATTTT. This chain uses TRBV5-4 with TRBJ2-3, with TRBD2 as a possible D gene (5 bases). V lost 1 base and J lost 11, with 11 bases in between. The CDR3 totals 12 residues. Germline lookup yields CDR1 SGHNT and CDR2 YYREEE (reference sequence).